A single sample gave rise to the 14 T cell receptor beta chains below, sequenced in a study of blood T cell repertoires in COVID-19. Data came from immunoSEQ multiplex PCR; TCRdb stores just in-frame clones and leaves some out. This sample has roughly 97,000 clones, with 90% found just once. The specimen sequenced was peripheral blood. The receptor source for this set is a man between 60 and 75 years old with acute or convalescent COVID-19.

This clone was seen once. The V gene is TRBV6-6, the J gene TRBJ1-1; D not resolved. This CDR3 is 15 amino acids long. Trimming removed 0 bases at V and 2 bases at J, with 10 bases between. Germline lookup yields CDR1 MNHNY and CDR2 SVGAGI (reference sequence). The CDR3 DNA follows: TGTGCCAGCAGTTACTCCCGCTCTATTAACACTGAAGCTTTCTTT. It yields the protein CASSYSRSINTEAFF.

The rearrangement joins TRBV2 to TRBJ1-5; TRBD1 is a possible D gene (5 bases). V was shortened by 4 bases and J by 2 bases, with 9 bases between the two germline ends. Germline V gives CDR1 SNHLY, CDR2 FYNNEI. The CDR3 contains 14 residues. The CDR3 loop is CASSGTGGNQPQHF. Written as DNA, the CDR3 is TGTGCCAGCAGTGGTACAGGTGGCAATCAGCCCCAGCATTTT.

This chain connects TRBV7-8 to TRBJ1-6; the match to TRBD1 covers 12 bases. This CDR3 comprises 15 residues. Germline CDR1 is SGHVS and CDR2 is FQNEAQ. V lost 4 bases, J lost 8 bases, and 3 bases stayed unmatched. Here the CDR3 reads CASSSRDRGHSPLHF. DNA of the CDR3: TGTGCCAGCAGCTCCCGGGACAGGGGGCATTCACCCCTCCACTTT.

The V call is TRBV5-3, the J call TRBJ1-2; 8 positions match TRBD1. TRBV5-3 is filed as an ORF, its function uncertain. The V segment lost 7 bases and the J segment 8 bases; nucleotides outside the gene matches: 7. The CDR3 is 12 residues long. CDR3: CARRQGAGGYTF. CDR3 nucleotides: TGTGCCAGACGGCAGGGGGCTGGCGGCTACACCTTC.

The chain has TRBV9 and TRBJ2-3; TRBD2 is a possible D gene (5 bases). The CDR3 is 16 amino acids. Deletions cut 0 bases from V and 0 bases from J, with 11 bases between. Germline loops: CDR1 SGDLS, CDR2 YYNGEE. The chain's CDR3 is CASSVVSGVSTDTQYF. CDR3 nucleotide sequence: TGTGCCAGCAGCGTAGTTTCCGGGGTAAGCACAGATACGCAGTATTTT.

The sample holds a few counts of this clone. CDR3 sequence: CASSRLTSTEAFF. The CDR3 DNA follows: TGTGCCAGCAGCCGCCTCACGAGCACTGAAGCTTTCTTT. The V call is TRBV3-1 (or the pseudogene TRBV3-2), the J call TRBJ1-1; D uncertain. The germline gives CDR1 LGHDT, CDR2 YNNKEL (reference sequence). The CDR3 spans 13 residues. V was clipped by 4 bases and J by 4 bases, with 10 bases between them.

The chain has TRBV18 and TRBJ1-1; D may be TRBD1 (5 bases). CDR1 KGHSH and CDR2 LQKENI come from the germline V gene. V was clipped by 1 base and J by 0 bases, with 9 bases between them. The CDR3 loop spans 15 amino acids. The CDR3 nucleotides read TGTGCCAGCTCACCACGGGAGGGGATGAACACTGAAGCTTTCTTT. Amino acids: CASSPREGMNTEAFF.

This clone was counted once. CDR3 DNA: TGCAGCGTTGAGGTCGGGGGCACAGATACGCAGTATTTT. This translates into CSVEVGGTDTQYF. The V gene is TRBV29-1, the J gene TRBJ2-3, with D possibly TRBD2 on 5 matching bases. The length of the CDR3 is 13 residues. The germline V and J ends were trimmed by 3 bases and 1 base, with 8 bases remaining between them. Germline-derived CDR1 and CDR2 are SQVTM and ANQGSEA.

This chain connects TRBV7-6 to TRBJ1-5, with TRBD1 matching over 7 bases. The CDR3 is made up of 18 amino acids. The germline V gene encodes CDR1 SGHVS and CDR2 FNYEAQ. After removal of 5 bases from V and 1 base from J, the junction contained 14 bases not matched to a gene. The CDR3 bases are TGTGCCAGCAGCCCCCAAAGGACAGGAGAAGAGAGCAATCAGCCCCAGCATTTT. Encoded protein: CASSPQRTGEESNQPQHF.

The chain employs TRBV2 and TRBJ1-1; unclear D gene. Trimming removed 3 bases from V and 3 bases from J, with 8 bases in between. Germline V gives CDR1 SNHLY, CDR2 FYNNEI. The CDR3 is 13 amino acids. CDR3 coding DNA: TGTGCCAGCAGTGATGTCGGTTACACTGAAGCTTTCTTT. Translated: CASSDVGYTEAFF.

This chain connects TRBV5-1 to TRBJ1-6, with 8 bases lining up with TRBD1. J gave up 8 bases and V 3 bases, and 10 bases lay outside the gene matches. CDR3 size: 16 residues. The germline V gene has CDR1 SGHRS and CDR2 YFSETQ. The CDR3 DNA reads TGCGCCAGCAGCTCTTCACAGGACAGGGCTCATTCACCCCTCCACTTT. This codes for CASSSSQDRAHSPLHF.

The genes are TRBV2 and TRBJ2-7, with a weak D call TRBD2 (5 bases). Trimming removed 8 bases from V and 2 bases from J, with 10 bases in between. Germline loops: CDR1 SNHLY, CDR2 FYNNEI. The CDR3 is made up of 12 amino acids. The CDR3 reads CASGGPAYEQYF. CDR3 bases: TGTGCCAGCGGCGGGCCTGCCTACGAGCAGTACTTC.

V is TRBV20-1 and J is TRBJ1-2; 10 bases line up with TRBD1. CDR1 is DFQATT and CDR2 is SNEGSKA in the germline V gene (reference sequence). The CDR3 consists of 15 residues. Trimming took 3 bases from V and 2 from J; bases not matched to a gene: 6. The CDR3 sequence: CSASIPGQGNYGYTF. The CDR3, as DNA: TGCAGTGCTAGTATCCCGGGACAGGGGAACTATGGCTACACCTTC.

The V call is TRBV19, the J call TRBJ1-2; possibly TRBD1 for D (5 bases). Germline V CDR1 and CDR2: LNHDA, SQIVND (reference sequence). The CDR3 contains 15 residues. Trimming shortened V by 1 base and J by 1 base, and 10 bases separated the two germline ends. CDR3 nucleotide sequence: TGTGCCAGTAGTATAGGACGGGGGGTTAACTATGGCTACACCTTC. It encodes CASSIGRGVNYGYTF.